Here is one T cell receptor beta chain with its context. Its specificity is not known. This specimen comes from a study of T cell responses to AZD1222 COVID-19 vaccine. V was clipped by 4 bases and J by 0 bases; unmatched bases: 8. CDR3 length: 17 residues. From germline, CDR1 is SGHVS and CDR2 FQNEAQ. Study conclusions and caveats: Donors were chiefly white British, with a greater number of females, and clonal diversity was perhaps underestimated.

Clones were sequenced by immunoSEQ multiplex PCR, and TCRdb holds only the in-frame ones, with some missing. The data contain 99,000 or so clones, roughly 86% of them singletons. The J gene is TRBJ1-3, the V gene TRBV7-8; 8 positions match TRBD1. This clonotype was obtained from an adult who received the MenACWY meningococcal vaccine as a control. This material consisted of peripheral blood, taken 28 days after the second dose of the MenACWY control vaccine. CDR3 coding DNA: TGTGCCAGCAGCTCACGGACAGGGAGGCCCTCTGGAAACACCATATATTTT. Translation gives CASSSRTGRPSGNTIYF.